A single sample gave rise to the 18 T cell receptor beta chains below, sequenced in a study of OX40 agonist ivuxolimab in advanced cancers. The protocol was immunoSEQ multiplex PCR, while the TCRdb copy is restricted to in-frame clones and leaves out a portion. The repertoire holds about 120,000 clones, with over 75% as singletons. This specimen was CD4+ or CD8+ T cells sorted from blood, taken in a trial of the OX40 agonist ivuxolimab. These receptor sequences come from an adult with an advanced solid tumor such as melanoma, head and neck, liver or kidney cancer.

The chain employs TRBV6-6 and TRBJ2-7; the D is unclear. The CDR3 loop spans 11 amino acids. Looked up from germline, CDR1 is MNHNY and CDR2 is SVGAGI (reference sequence). V was pared by 2 bases and J by 5 bases, with 4 bases between. Here the CDR3 reads CASSYRNEQYF. In DNA, the CDR3 is TGTGCCAGCAGTTACCGGAACGAGCAGTACTTC.

This clone was seen a handful of times. V gene TRBV6-5 combines with J gene TRBJ1-2; maybe TRBD1 (5 bases). Deletions cut 5 bases from V and 4 bases from J, with 17 bases between. The CDR3 is 15 amino acids. The germline gives CDR1 MNHEY, CDR2 SVGAGI. The CDR3 loop reads CASSTHNLGGYGYTF. CDR3 coding DNA: TGTGCCAGCAGTACCCACAACCTGGGGGGCTATGGCTACACCTTC.

The genes are TRBV30 and TRBJ1-5; 9 bases fit TRBD1. Germline CDR1 GTSNPN, CDR2 SVGIG (reference sequence). The V gene end was trimmed by 1 base and the J gene end by 2 bases; junction bases not matched to a gene: 0. The CDR3 is 14 amino acids. The CDR3 nucleotides are TGTGCCTGGAGTGGGACAGGGGGCAATCAGCCCCAGCATTTT. This translates into CAWSGTGGNQPQHF.

This clone was seen a single time. This chain uses TRBV7-3 with TRBJ2-4, with D perhaps matching TRBD1 (6 bases). The CDR3 runs 15 residues. Trimming left V 2 bases short and J 7 bases short, with 15 bases between. Germline values: CDR1 SGHTA, CDR2 FQGTGA. The CDR3 coding sequence is TGTGCCAGCAGCTTAGCCGCAGGGGCGTGGAACATTCAGTACTTC. Its protein is CASSLAAGAWNIQYF.

The V and J genes are TRBV7-8 and TRBJ1-4; perhaps TRBD1 as D (5 bases). This CDR3 contains 14 residues. CDR1 is SGHVS and CDR2 is FQNEAQ in the germline V gene. The V gene lost 5 bases and the J gene lost 6 bases, with 13 bases spanning the gap. CDR3 loop: CASSLSLTDEKLFF. CDR3 coding DNA: TGTGCCAGCAGCCTCTCCCTGACAGATGAAAAACTGTTTTTT.

The chain is built from TRBV7-2 and TRBJ2-5; 10 bases fit TRBD1. The length of the CDR3 is 15 residues. Trimming removed 4 bases from V and 6 bases from J; junction bases left unmatched: 8. Germline CDR1 and CDR2: SGHTA and FQGNSA. DNA for the CDR3: TGTGCCAGCAGCTCCCTAGGGGACAGGGGAAAGACCCAGTACTTC. This translates into CASSSLGDRGKTQYF.

This rearrangement joins TRBV10-3 to TRBJ2-7; 8 bases map to TRBD1. V gave up 6 bases and J gave up 0 bases; unmatched junction bases: 7. Germline V CDR1 and CDR2: ENHRY, SYGVKD. The CDR3 is 15 amino acids. CDR3 in amino acids: CAIRGTGTSSYEQYF. DNA for the CDR3: TGTGCCATCAGGGGGACAGGTACGAGCTCCTACGAGCAGTACTTC.

This clone was found a few times. The V gene is TRBV18, the J gene TRBJ1-4; D call uncertain. CDR3 length: 15 residues. With 0 bases removed from V and 6 bases from J, the gap between germline ends came to 11 bases. Germline assignment: CDR1 KGHSH and CDR2 LQKENI. The CDR3 sequence is CASSPPSMLDEKLFF. The CDR3 DNA follows: TGTGCCAGCTCACCACCTTCAATGTTGGATGAAAAACTGTTTTTT.

In its sample, this clone was seen once. The chain joins TRBV7-9 to TRBJ2-1; D is perhaps TRBD1 or TRBD2 (6 bases each). Germline V gives CDR1 SEHNR, CDR2 FQNEAQ (reference sequence). The CDR3 runs 16 residues. V dropped 4 bases and J dropped 9 bases, with 22 bases sitting between them. CDR3 DNA sequence: TGTGCCAGCAGCTACTCCCGGGAGAGGGAACAGGGTGAGCAGTTCTTC. It specifies CASSYSREREQGEQFF.

V is TRBV5-1 and J is TRBJ2-7; 8 nucleotides align to TRBD1. The V gene end was trimmed by 0 bases and the J gene end by 2 bases; junction bases not matched to a gene: 1. This CDR3 contains 14 residues. Germline loops: CDR1 SGHRS, CDR2 YFSETQ. The CDR3 coding sequence is TGCGCCAGCAGCTTGGGACAGGGGCCCTACGAGCAGTACTTC. The encoded protein is CASSLGQGPYEQYF.

The chain couples TRBV28 to TRBJ2-7, with TRBD2 identical over 7 bases. The CDR3 is 13 amino acids. Germline V gives CDR1 MDHEN, CDR2 SYDVKM. Trimming at V came to 6 bases and at J to 4 bases, leaving 6 bases not matched to a gene. The CDR3 loop reads CASRGGAGYEQYF. CDR3 in DNA: TGTGCCAGCAGGGGAGGGGCAGGGTACGAGCAGTACTTC.

The V call is TRBV9, the J call TRBJ2-3, with no clear D. This CDR3 is built from 12 residues. Germline CDR1 is SGDLS and CDR2 is YYNGEE. V was trimmed by 0 bases and J by 3 bases, leaving 2 bases between them. The CDR3: CASSVATDTQYF. CDR3 DNA sequence: TGTGCCAGCAGCGTAGCTACAGATACGCAGTATTTT.

The chain is built from TRBV28 and TRBJ2-5, with D possibly TRBD2 on 6 matching bases. Germline assignment: CDR1 MDHEN and CDR2 SYDVKM. Between the trimmed V and J ends, which lost 6 bases and 1 base, there was a span of 6 bases. The CDR3 has 12 residues. The CDR3 spells CASREGQETQYF. CDR3 sequence (DNA): TGTGCCAGCAGGGAGGGCCAAGAGACCCAGTACTTC. The variable domain in full, completed from reference TRBV28 and TRBJ2-5, reads DVKVTQSSRYLVKRTGEKVFLECVQDMDHENMFWYRQDPGLGLRLIYFSYDVKMKEKGDIPEGYSVSREKKERFSLILESASTNQTSMYLCASREGQETQYFGPGTRLLVL.

This chain uses TRBV18 with TRBJ2-3, with D possibly TRBD2 on 6 matching bases. Germline V lookup: CDR1 KGHSH, CDR2 LQKENI. The CDR3 spans 12 residues. The V and J ends lost 5 bases and 6 bases respectively, with 9 bases between them. Written as DNA, the CDR3 is TGTGCCAGCTCATCGCGGGGTGATACGCAGTATTTT. It is translated as CASSSRGDTQYF.

Points on this clone: Mismatch with germline at one junction end may stem from a read error. The chain recombines TRBV11-2 with TRBJ2-1, with D uncertain. There are 13 residues in the CDR3. Germline values: CDR1 SGHAT, CDR2 FQNNGV. In nucleotides, the CDR3 is TGTGCCAGCAGGTTAGCCTCCTACAATGAGCAGTTCTTC. Amino acids: CASRLASYNEQFF.

For the CDR3, the DNA is TGTGCCAGCAGTGCGACTAGCGGGGCTCGAACAGATACGCAGTATTTT. Amino acids: CASSATSGARTDTQYF. The chain uses TRBV2 and TRBJ2-3, with 11 bases lining up with TRBD2. Looked up from germline, CDR1 is SNHLY and CDR2 is FYNNEI. This CDR3 is 16 amino acids long. Trimming removed 4 bases from V and 3 bases from J; junction bases left unmatched: 6. The full variable domain, in which reference TRBV2 and TRBJ2-3 provide the parts outside the CDR3, is EPEVTQTPSHQVTQMGQEVILRCVPISNHLYFYWYRQILGQKVEFLVSFYNNEISEKSEIFDDQFSVERPDGSNFTLKIRSTKLEDSAMYFCASSATSGARTDTQYFGPGTRLTVL.

The chain combines TRBV19 with TRBJ2-3; D gene unclear. V was trimmed by 8 bases and J by 2 bases, leaving 8 bases between them. CDR3 size: 12 residues. CDR1 is LNHDA, CDR2 SQIVND, per germline (reference sequence). CDR3 in DNA: TGTGCCAGTGGCGCCAACACAGATACGCAGTATTTT. Its protein product is CASGANTDTQYF. Full variable domain (rest looked up from reference TRBV19 and TRBJ2-3): DGGITQSPKYLFRKEGQNVTLSCEQNLNHDAMYWYRQDPGQGLRLIYYSQIVNDFQKGDIAEGYSVSREKKESFPLTVTSAQKNPTAFYLCASGANTDTQYFGPGTRLTVL.

The chain couples TRBV6-1 to TRBJ1-4; TRBD1 matches 8 bases. The CDR3 consists of 15 residues. Trimming cost V 6 bases and J 5 bases; bases outside gene matches: 8. Germline V gene lookup returns CDR1 MNHNS and CDR2 SASEGT. The chain's CDR3 is CASRAGGVSNEKLFF. The CDR3 region has the DNA TGTGCCAGCAGGGCAGGGGGCGTTTCGAATGAAAAACTGTTTTTT.